Listed below are T cell receptor beta chains from one sample, sequenced in a study of glioma-infiltrating T cells. Via MiXCR, TCRdb re-called the multiplex PCR reads, giving one row per CDR3 protein. The sample consists of 150,000 or so distinct CDR3 sequences, about two fifths of them appearing once. Material for sequencing was glioma tissue, nonneoplastic brain tissue, or PBMCs (not recorded which). Every receptor here comes from a human donor with low-grade glioma or glioblastoma, undergoing nonglioma brain surgery, or in good health (not recorded which). Both conserved end residues are part of each CDR3. The D gene is left open where the match is weak. Expanded clones are given a class, and other clones once, few, many or no size at all.

>TRBD2|NA|TRBJ2-5|TRBV27
CASRQTASGRVQETQYF
TGTGCCAGCAGACAAACGGCTAGCGGGAGGGTACAAGAGACCCAGTACTTC
>NA|many|TRBJ2-1|TRBV7-8
CASTQLTSSYNEQFF
TGTGCCAGCACCCAGTTGACGAGCTCCTACAATGAGCAGTTCTTC
>NA|few|TRBJ1-2|TRBV18
CASSPAPEANYGYTF
TGTGCCAGCTCACCCGCGCCGGAAGCTAACTATGGCTACACCTTC
>NA|NA|TRBJ1-5|TRBV19
CASSMGQLSNQPQHF
TGTGCCAGTAGTATGGGCCAGCTTAGCAATCAGCCCCAGCATTTT
>NA|NA|TRBJ2-5|TRBV27
CASRNLTPKDSGVVSAQYF
TGTGCCAGCAGAAACCTAACACCAAAGGACTCAGGGGTTGTTTCGGCCCAGTACTTC
>NA|few|TRBJ2-7|TRBV29-1
CSIKTGTRYEQYF
TGCAGCATAAAAACCGGGACACGATACGAGCAGTACTTC
>NA|NA|TRBJ1-1|TRBV6-1
CASSEVVSRPSTAAFF
TGTGCCAGCAGTGAAGTTGTTTCAAGGCCATCCACGGCGGCTTTCTTT
>NA|NA|TRBJ1-5|TRBV19
CASSIPGSPQHF
TGTGCCAGTAGTATTCCGGGGTCGCCCCAGCATTTT
>NA|NA|TRBJ1-3|TRBV24-1
CATSEGGDLAWDTIYF
TGTGCCACCAGTGAAGGCGGGGACCTTGCCTGGGACACCATATATTTT
>TRBD1|few|TRBJ2-3|TRBV20-1
CSARTRGHTDTQYF
TGCAGTGCTAGAACCAGGGGGCATACAGATACGCAGTATTTT
>TRBD1|NA|TRBJ1-2|TRBV6-2/TRBV6-3
CASRQDRSYYGYTF
TGTGCCAGCAGACAGGACAGGTCCTACTATGGCTACACCTTC
>TRBD1|NA|TRBJ1-1|TRBV7-9
CASSLQGARTEAFF
TGTGCCAGCAGCCTTCAGGGGGCGAGAACTGAAGCTTTCTTT
>NA|few|TRBJ1-1|TRBV7-2
CASSKESDTEAFF
TGTGCCAGCAGCAAGGAGTCGGACACTGAAGCTTTCTTT
>TRBD1|few|TRBJ1-4|TRBV28
CASRRGQYEKLFF
TGTGCCAGCAGGAGGGGGCAATATGAAAAACTGTTTTTT
>NA|NA|TRBJ1-1|TRBV6-2/TRBV6-3
CASSNRESPNTEAFF
TGTGCCAGCAGTAATCGGGAAAGCCCGAACACTGAAGCTTTCTTT
>NA|few|TRBJ2-7|TRBV6-2/TRBV6-3
CASSYKGPNYEQYF
TGTGCCAGCAGTTATAAGGGACCAAACTACGAGCAGTACTTC
>TRBD2|few|TRBJ2-3|TRBV20-1
CSATTSGGIADTQYF
TGCAGTGCTACGACTAGCGGGGGCATCGCAGATACGCAGTATTTT
>NA|NA|TRBJ2-5|TRBV4-2
CASSFRQTQETQYF
TGTGCCAGCAGCTTTCGACAGACCCAAGAGACCCAGTACTTC
>NA|few|TRBJ2-7|TRBV6-1
CASSDRQWGSYEQYF
TGTGCCAGCAGTGATCGTCAATGGGGCTCCTACGAGCAGTACTTC
>TRBD2|NA|TRBJ2-3|TRBV24-1
CATSDGSGSVDTQYF
TGTGCCACCAGTGACGGTAGCGGGAGTGTGGATACGCAGTATTTT